The 8 T cell receptor beta chains below all came from one sample that was sequenced in a study of blood T cells in healthy people across ages. With a J-beta primer mix and a sample-barcoded 5' primer, a second PCR ran about 7 to 12 cycles. TCRdb ran MiXCR on the 5' RACE reads and lists one entry per CDR3 protein. The top ten clones hold around 15% of a sample with 800,000 to 950,000 distinct CDR3 sequences, around 49% of them seen once. The sequencing input was blood. These receptors came from a man under 40 in good health.

This clonotype was seen a handful of times. This chain connects TRBV7-9 to TRBJ2-4, with 9 positions matching TRBD1. The CDR3 has 15 residues. V was pared by 5 bases and J by 7 bases, with 9 bases of the junction left unmatched. From germline, CDR1 is SEHNR and CDR2 FQNEAQ (reference sequence). Written as DNA, the CDR3 is TGTGCCAGCAGCGACGGACAGGGGCAGGGGAACATTCAGTACTTC. This codes for CASSDGQGQGNIQYF.

The chain recombines TRBV20-1 with TRBJ1-2; D is ambiguous. Trimming took 0 bases from V and 8 from J, leaving 13 bases between them. The germline V gene has CDR1 DFQATT and CDR2 SNEGSKA (reference sequence). The CDR3 runs 13 residues. CDR3 nucleotides: TGCAGTGCTAGAGATCTGAGAACTAGGGGCTACACCTTC. Its protein is CSARDLRTRGYTF.

This rearrangement joins TRBV29-1 to TRBJ2-5, with 7 bases aligning to TRBD1. Judging by the DNA end, TRBJ2-7 fits better; the J call may be wrong. The germline V gene has CDR1 SQVTM and CDR2 ANQGSEA. The CDR3 extends over 12 amino acids. The CDR3 coding sequence is TGCAGCGTTGGACAGGGAACCCGCGAGCAGTACTTC. It encodes CSVGQGTREQYF.

This clonotype appeared many times. The chain has TRBV27 and TRBJ2-4, with D possibly TRBD2 on 6 matching bases. CDR1 and CDR2 (germline): MNHEY, SMNVEV (reference sequence). Between the trimmed V and J ends, which lost 10 bases and 5 bases, there was a span of 18 bases. This CDR3 spans 14 amino acids. This chain's CDR3 is CATWGRLRENIQYF. Written as DNA, the CDR3 is TGTGCCACCTGGGGGAGGCTGAGGGAAAACATTCAGTACTTC.

J is TRBJ2-7 and V is TRBV6-1, with D perhaps assigned TRBD1 or TRBD2 (5 bases each). Per germline, CDR1 MNHNS and CDR2 SASEGT. This CDR3 has 15 residues. V was trimmed by 5 bases and J by 7 bases, leaving 21 bases between them. The CDR3 is CASSRTGTDNNEQYF. DNA for the CDR3: TGTGCCAGCAGTCGAACCGGGACGGATAACAATGAGCAGTACTTC.

The sample holds many counts of this clonotype. The chain carries TRBV20-1 and TRBJ2-7, with TRBD1 matching over 9 bases. V was pared by 3 bases and J by 6 bases, with 9 bases of the junction left unmatched. CDR3 length: 14 residues. Germline lookup yields CDR1 DFQATT and CDR2 SNEGSKA (reference sequence). CDR3 sequence reads: CSASNRDRVLEQYF. CDR3 DNA sequence: TGCAGTGCTAGCAACCGGGACAGGGTTCTCGAGCAGTACTTC.

The rearrangement uses TRBV7-3 and TRBJ2-1; tentatively, D is TRBD1 (5 bases). V gave up 2 bases and J gave up 5 bases, with 13 bases separating them. The CDR3 loop spans 15 amino acids. CDR1 SGHTA and CDR2 FQGTGA come from the germline V gene. The CDR3 nucleotides read TGTGCCAGCAGCTTATCTGGGGCTAGAAACAATGAGCAGTTCTTC. Amino acids: CASSLSGARNNEQFF.

The chain carries TRBV4-3 and TRBJ2-2; 10 positions agree with TRBD2. The V gene end was trimmed by 0 bases and the J gene end by 8 bases; junction bases not matched to a gene: 6. Germline CDR1 is LGHNA and CDR2 is YSLEER. The CDR3 length is 16 residues. CDR3 region: CASSQDPSGGSGELFF. The CDR3 region has the DNA TGCGCCAGCAGCCAAGATCCTAGCGGGGGTTCTGGGGAGCTGTTTTTT.